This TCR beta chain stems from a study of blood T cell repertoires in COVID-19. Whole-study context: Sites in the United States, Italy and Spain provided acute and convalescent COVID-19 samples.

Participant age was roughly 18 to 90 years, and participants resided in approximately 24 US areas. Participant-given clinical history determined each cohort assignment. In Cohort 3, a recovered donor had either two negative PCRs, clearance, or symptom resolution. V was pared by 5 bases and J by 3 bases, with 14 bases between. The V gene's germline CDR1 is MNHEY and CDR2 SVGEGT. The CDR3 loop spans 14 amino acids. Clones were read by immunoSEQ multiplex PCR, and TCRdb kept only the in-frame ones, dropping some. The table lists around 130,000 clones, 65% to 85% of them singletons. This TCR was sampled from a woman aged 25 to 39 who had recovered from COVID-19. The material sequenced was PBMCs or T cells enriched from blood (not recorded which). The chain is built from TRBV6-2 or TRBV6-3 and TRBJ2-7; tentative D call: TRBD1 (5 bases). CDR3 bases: TGTGCCAGCAGTCCGCAGGGAAGGGGCTACGAGCAGTACTTC. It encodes CASSPQGRGYEQYF.